This T cell receptor (beta chain) was obtained from a study of blood T cell repertoires in COVID-19. Background on the study: T cells, B-cell-depleted T cells, or PBMCs supplied cDNA or gDNA.

Profiling relied on immunoSEQ multiplex PCR, and the TCRdb table lists in-frame clones only, not all of them. The sample lists roughly 7,900 clones; around nine tenths were seen once. The CDR3 covers 14 residues. After removal of 4 bases from V and 9 bases from J, the junction contained 2 bases not matched to a gene. The germline CDR1 and CDR2 sequences are MRHNA and SNTAGT. This TCR was sampled from a human donor with active COVID-19. The donor label of this sample is uncertain. The chain couples TRBV6-4 to TRBJ2-1, with 14 bases matching TRBD2. The sequenced sample was peripheral blood. The CDR3 is CASSGTSGGSEQFF. In nucleotides, the CDR3 is TGTGCCAGCAGTGGGACTAGCGGGGGGAGTGAGCAGTTCTTC.